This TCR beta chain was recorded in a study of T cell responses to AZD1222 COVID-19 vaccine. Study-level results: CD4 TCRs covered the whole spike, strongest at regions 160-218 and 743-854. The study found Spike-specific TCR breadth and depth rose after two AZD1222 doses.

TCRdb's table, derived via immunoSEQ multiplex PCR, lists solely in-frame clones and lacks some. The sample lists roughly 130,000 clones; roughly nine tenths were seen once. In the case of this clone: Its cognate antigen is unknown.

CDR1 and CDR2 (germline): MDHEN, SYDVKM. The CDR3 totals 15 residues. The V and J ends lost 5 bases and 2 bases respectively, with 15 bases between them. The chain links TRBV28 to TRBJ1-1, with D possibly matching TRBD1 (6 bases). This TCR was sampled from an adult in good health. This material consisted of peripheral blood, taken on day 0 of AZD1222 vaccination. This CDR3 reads CASSGSGAPNTEAFF. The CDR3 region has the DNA TGTGCCAGCAGTGGGTCGGGGGCGCCCAACACTGAAGCTTTCTTT.